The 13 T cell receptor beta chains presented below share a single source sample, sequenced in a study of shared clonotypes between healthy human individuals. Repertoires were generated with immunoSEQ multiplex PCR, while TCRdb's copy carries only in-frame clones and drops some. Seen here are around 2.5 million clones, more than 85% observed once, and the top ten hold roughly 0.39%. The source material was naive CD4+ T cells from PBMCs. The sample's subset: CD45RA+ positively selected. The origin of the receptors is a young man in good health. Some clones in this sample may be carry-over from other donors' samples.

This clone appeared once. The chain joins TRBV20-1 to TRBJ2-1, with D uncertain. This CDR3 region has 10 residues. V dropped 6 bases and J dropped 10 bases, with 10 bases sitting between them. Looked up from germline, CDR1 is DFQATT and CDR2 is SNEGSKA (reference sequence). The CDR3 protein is CSAPVAEQFF. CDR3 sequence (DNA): TGCAGTGCCCCCGTTGCGGAGCAGTTCTTC.

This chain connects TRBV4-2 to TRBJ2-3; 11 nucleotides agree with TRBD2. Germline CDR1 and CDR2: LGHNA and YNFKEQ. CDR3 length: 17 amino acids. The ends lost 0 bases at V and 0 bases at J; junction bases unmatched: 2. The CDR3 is CASSQDWTSGSTDTQYF. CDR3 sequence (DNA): TGTGCCAGCAGCCAAGATTGGACTAGCGGGAGCACAGATACGCAGTATTTT.

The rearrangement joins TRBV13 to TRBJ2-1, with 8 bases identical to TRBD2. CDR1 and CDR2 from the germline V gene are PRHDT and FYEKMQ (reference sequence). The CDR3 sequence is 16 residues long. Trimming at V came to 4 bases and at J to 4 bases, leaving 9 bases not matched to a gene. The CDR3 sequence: CASSSGLAHIYNEQFF. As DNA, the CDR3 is TGTGCCAGCAGCTCCGGACTAGCCCATATATACAATGAGCAGTTCTTC.

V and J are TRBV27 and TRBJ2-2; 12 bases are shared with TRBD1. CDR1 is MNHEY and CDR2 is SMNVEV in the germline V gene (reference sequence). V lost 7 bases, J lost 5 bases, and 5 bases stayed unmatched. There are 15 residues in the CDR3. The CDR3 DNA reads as TGTGCCAGCACGAGGGACAGGGGGCGGACCGGGGAGCTGTTTTTT. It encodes CASTRDRGRTGELFF.

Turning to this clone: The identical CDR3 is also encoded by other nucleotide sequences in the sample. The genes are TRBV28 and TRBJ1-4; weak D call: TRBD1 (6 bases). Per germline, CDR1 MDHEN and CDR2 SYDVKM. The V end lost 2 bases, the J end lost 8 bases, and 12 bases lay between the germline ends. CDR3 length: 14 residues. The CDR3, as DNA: TGTGCCAGCAGTTTAGGTACAGGGTACGAAAAACTGTTTTTT. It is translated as CASSLGTGYEKLFF.

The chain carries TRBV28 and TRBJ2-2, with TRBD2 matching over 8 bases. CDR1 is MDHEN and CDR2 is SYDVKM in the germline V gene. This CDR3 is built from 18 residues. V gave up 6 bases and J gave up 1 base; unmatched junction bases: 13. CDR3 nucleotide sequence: TGTGCCAGCAGAAAGGGTCAGGGACTAGTAAAGAACACCGGGGAGCTGTTTTTT. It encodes CASRKGQGLVKNTGELFF.

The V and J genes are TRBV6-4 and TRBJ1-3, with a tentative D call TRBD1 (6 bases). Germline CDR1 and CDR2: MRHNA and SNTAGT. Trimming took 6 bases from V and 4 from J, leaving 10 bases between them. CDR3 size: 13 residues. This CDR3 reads CASSEGTGNTIYF. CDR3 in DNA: TGTGCCAGCAGCGAAGGGACAGGAAACACCATATATTTT.

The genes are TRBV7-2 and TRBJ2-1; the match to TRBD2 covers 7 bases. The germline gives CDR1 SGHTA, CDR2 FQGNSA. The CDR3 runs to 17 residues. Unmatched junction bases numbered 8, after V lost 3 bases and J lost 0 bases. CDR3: CASSFWMSGASYNEQFF. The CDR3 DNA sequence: TGTGCCAGCAGCTTTTGGATGAGCGGGGCCTCCTACAATGAGCAGTTCTTC.

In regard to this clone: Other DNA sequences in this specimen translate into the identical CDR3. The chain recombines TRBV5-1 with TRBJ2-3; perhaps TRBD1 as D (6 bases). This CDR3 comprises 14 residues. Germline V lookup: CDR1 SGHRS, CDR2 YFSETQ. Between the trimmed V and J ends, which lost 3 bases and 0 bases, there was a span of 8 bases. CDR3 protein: CASSSDRSTDTQYF. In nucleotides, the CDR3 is TGCGCCAGCAGCTCGGACAGAAGCACAGATACGCAGTATTTT.

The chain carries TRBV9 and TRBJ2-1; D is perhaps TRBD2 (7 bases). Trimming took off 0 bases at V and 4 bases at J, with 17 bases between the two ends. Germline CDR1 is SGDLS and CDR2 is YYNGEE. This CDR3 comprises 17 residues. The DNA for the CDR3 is TGTGCCAGCAGCGTAGCTACCGGGGGGCGAACTTACAATGAGCAGTTCTTC. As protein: CASSVATGGRTYNEQFF. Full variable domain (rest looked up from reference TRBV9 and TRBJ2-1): DSGVTQTPKHLITATGQRVTLRCSPRSGDLSVYWYQQSLDQGLQFLIQYYNGEERAKGNILERFSAQQFPDLHSELNLSSLELGDSALYFCASSVATGGRTYNEQFFGPGTRLTVL.

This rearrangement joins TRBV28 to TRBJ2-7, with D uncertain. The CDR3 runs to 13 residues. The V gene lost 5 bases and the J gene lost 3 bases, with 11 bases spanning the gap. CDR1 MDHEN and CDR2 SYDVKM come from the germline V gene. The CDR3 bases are TGTGCCAGCAGTCCGCCGGCCCTCTACGAGCAGTACTTC. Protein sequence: CASSPPALYEQYF.

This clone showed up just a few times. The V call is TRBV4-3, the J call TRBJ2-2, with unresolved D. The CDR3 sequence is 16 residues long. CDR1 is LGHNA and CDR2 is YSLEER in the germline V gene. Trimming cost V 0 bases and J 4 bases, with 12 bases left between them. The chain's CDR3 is CASSQDFGVFTGELFF. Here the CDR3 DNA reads TGCGCCAGCAGCCAAGATTTTGGAGTGTTCACCGGGGAGCTGTTTTTT.

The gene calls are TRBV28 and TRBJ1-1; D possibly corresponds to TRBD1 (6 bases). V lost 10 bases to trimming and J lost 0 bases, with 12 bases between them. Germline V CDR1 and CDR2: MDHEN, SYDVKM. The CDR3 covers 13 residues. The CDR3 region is CATRTGMNTEAFF. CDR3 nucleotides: TGTGCCACCAGAACAGGGATGAACACTGAAGCTTTCTTT.